Sequencing of this T cell receptor beta chain was carried out in a study of PD-1 blockade in classical Hodgkin lymphoma. Study-level results: The diversity seen at baseline in complete responders resembled that of newly diagnosed patients. Excluded were patients who started nivolumab under 1 year after ASCT, a group that had lower diversity. Nothing has yet pinned down what causes the repertoire differences, possibly disease activity or prior therapy.

The junction had 6 bases not matched to a gene; V was cut back by 6 bases and J by 7 bases. Germline lookup yields CDR1 SQVTM and CDR2 ANQGSEA. CDR3 size: 12 residues. All patients relapsed after autologous stem cell transplantation, and brentuximab vedotin exposure varied. Magnetic negative selection served to purify CD4+ T cells out of PBMCs that had been thawed. As to this clone: Its target is not known.

This table comes from immunoSEQ multiplex PCR, and its TCRdb copy is limited to in-frame clones, with some not included. The data show under 30,000 clones, roughly 85% seen once. This specimen consisted of CD4+ T cells from blood, obtained at baseline. The sequence was collected from a human donor with classical Hodgkin lymphoma. This chain joins TRBV29-1 and TRBJ2-1; 7 bases agree with TRBD2. Written as DNA, the CDR3 is TGCAGCGTGCTAGGACTAGGGAATGAGCAGTTCTTC. It encodes CSVLGLGNEQFF.